This note documents a single TCR beta chain sequence. CDR3 length: 18 amino acids. Germline trimming cut 4 bases from V and 1 base from J; bases unmatched to any gene: 10. Germline assignment: CDR1 SEHNR and CDR2 FQNEAQ (reference sequence). The primer mix had 60 Vbeta and 13 Jbeta primers. Here immunoSEQ multiplex PCR was the method, and the copy in TCRdb shows in-frame clones only, minus some. The sample includes about 140,000 clones, roughly four fifths of them seen just once. The data are from a study of cytomegalovirus exposure and HLA in healthy donors. The chain recombines TRBV7-9 with TRBJ2-3; 11 bases match TRBD1. The receptor's source is a woman between 50 and 59 years old in good health and CMV-seropositive. The sequenced sample consisted of PBMCs. CDR3 sequence reads: CASSSQGGTGGRTDTQYF. The CDR3 nucleotides are TGTGCCAGCAGCTCCCAGGGGGGGACAGGGGGGCGCACAGATACGCAGTATTTT. The full variable domain, completed using reference TRBV7-9 and TRBJ2-3, is DTGVSQNPRHKITKRGQNVTFRCDPISEHNRLYWYRQTLGQGPEFLTYFQNEAQLEKSRLLSDRFSAERPKGSFSTLEIQRTEQGDSAMYLCASSSQGGTGGRTDTQYFGPGTRLTVL.